This entry lists 8 T cell receptor beta chains sequenced from one sample in a study of shared clonotypes between healthy human individuals. Assay: immunoSEQ multiplex PCR; the TCRdb copy retains only in-frame clones and omits some. The repertoire holds fewer than 850,000 clones, with 72% as singletons. Sequencing used memory CD4+ T cells sorted from blood. Subset indicated: CD45RA-negative fraction. The receptors derive from a woman aged 25 to 45 in good health.

The rearrangement uses TRBV18 and TRBJ1-2, with 8 bases lining up with TRBD1. The germline V gene has CDR1 KGHSH and CDR2 LQKENI. V shed 4 bases and J 2 bases; nucleotides not matched to a gene: 15. This CDR3 is built from 18 residues. For the CDR3, the DNA is TGTGCCAGCTCACTCGGAGGCCTGGGGCAGGGGGCCAACTATGGCTACACCTTC. Its protein is CASSLGGLGQGANYGYTF.

V is TRBV9 and J is TRBJ1-4, with a weak D call TRBD1 (6 bases). Deletions cut 0 bases from V and 7 bases from J, with 10 bases between. This CDR3 contains 14 residues. CDR1 and CDR2 (germline): SGDLS, YYNGEE. The CDR3 DNA follows: TGTGCCAGCAGCGTAGGGGGGGCTAGTGAAAAACTGTTTTTT. Encoded protein: CASSVGGASEKLFF. Looking up the rest from reference TRBV9 and TRBJ1-4 gives the full variable domain: DSGVTQTPKHLITATGQRVTLRCSPRSGDLSVYWYQQSLDQGLQFLIQYYNGEERAKGNILERFSAQQFPDLHSELNLSSLELGDSALYFCASSVGGASEKLFFGSGTQLSVL.

J is TRBJ2-1 and V is TRBV28; D possibly corresponds to TRBD2 (5 bases). There are 13 residues in the CDR3. Germline V CDR1 and CDR2: MDHEN, SYDVKM. Deletions cut 3 bases from V and 9 bases from J, with 12 bases between. DNA for the CDR3: TGTGCCAGCAGTTTTCGAGGGTCCGGTGAGCAGTTCTTC. Translation gives CASSFRGSGEQFF. Complete variable domain (other parts from reference TRBV28 and TRBJ2-1): DVKVTQSSRYLVKRTGEKVFLECVQDMDHENMFWYRQDPGLGLRLIYFSYDVKMKEKGDIPEGYSVSREKKERFSLILESASTNQTSMYLCASSFRGSGEQFFGPGTRLTVL.

This clone was seen only a few times. The chain is built from TRBV6-1 and TRBJ2-7; tentatively, D is TRBD2 (5 bases). Germline V gives CDR1 MNHNS, CDR2 SASEGT. CDR3 length equals 16 residues. V gave up 0 bases and J gave up 2 bases, with 14 bases separating them. The CDR3 DNA follows: TGTGCCAGCAGTGAAGCCTTAAGCGGCATTGCCTACGAGCAGTACTTC. Protein sequence: CASSEALSGIAYEQYF.

The chain links TRBV7-2 to TRBJ2-1; 12 nucleotides match TRBD2. Trimming at V came to 2 bases and at J to 10 bases, leaving 6 bases not matched to a gene. From germline, CDR1 is SGHTA and CDR2 FQGNSA. This CDR3 spans 15 amino acids. CDR3 coding DNA: TGTGCCAGCAGCTTAACCGGGACTAGCGGGTTAGAGCAGTTCTTC. It encodes CASSLTGTSGLEQFF.

CDR3 nucleotides: TGTGCCAGCTCGCCAACCAACAGGGAAGGCTATGGCTACACCTTC. Its translation: CASSPTNREGYGYTF. The chain carries TRBV18 and TRBJ1-2; a weak D match, TRBD1 (6 bases). The V and J ends lost 6 bases and 4 bases respectively, with 18 bases between them. The CDR3 runs to 15 residues. Germline V gene sequence: CDR1 KGHSH, CDR2 LQKENI.

Comment on this clone: Other DNA sequences in the same sample also yield this CDR3. The rearrangement uses TRBV11-2 and TRBJ1-1, with no clear D. The CDR3 covers 12 residues. V was shortened by 0 bases and J by 3 bases, with 2 bases between the two germline ends. CDR1 is SGHAT, CDR2 FQNNGV, per germline. CDR3 sequence: CASSLDYTEAFF. The CDR3 nucleotides read TGTGCCAGCAGCTTAGATTACACTGAAGCTTTCTTT.

The V and J genes are TRBV11-2 and TRBJ1-2, with 10 bases aligning to TRBD1. This CDR3 is built from 14 residues. From germline, CDR1 is SGHAT and CDR2 FQNNGV. V was clipped by 3 bases and J by 4 bases; unmatched bases: 2. The CDR3: CASSFWTGGYGYTF. The CDR3 nucleotides are TGTGCCAGCAGCTTTTGGACAGGGGGCTATGGCTACACCTTC. Full variable domain (missing parts from reference TRBV11-2 and TRBJ1-2): EAGVAQSPRYKIIEKRQSVAFWCNPISGHATLYWYQQILGQGPKLLIQFQNNGVVDDSQLPKDRFSAERLKGVDSTLKIQPAKLEDSAVYLCASSFWTGGYGYTFGSGTRLTVV.